Given below is one TCR beta chain in context. Its antigen is not identified. The data are from a study of T cells expressing NK-cell markers. As for the study in general: Sequenced donors, eight in total, included seven who were HCMV-seropositive and one who was seronegative.

The authors generated TCR beta cDNA through 5'RACE template switching with UMIs. No DNA is given; TCRdb re-called the 5' RACE reads and lists each CDR3 protein once. This table holds 150,000 to 200,000 distinct CDR3 sequences. Study-level findings and limits: NKG2C+ dominant clonotypes from 5 to 7 donors made up roughly 1.0-7.0% of CD8+ T cells. Whether expanded NKG2C+ T cell clones were HCMV specific stayed uncertain.

This clonotype was obtained from a woman aged 18 to 75 in good health. Sequenced input: blood T cells: a sorted CD56 or NKG2C T cell subset, CD4+ or CD8+ T cells, or bulk PBMC T cells (not recorded which).

The CDR3 protein is CASSLEVIPSANEQFF. This chain uses TRBV5-1 with TRBJ2-1; TCRdb lists TRBD1, though no DNA is available to test this call. CDR3 length: 16 amino acids. Per the germline V gene, CDR1 is SGHRS and CDR2 is YFSETQ.